The clone carrying this T cell receptor (beta chain) was recorded a few times. This sample was included in a study of T-cell reconstitution after alpha-beta-depleted transplantation in children. This sample's TCRbeta library carried unique molecular identifier barcodes. TCRdb recomputed calls from the PCR reads with MiXCR, one row per CDR3 protein. The sample has 500,000 to 600,000 distinct CDR3 sequences, around a third seen once. This CDR3 has 15 amino acids. V was trimmed by 3 bases and J by 0 bases, leaving 10 bases between them. The TCR originated in a human donor who donated a stem cell graft to a child with aplastic anemia. Source: PBMCs from the stem cell graft donor, taken from the stem cell graft. V usage is TRBV12-3 or TRBV12-4 and J usage is TRBJ2-3; D might be TRBD2 (5 bases). CDR3: CASSLRWTSTDTQYF. The CDR3 DNA reads TGTGCCAGCAGTTTGAGGTGGACTAGCACAGATACGCAGTATTTT.